These 22 T cell receptor beta chains originate from one sample sequenced in a study of T cell responses to AZD1222 COVID-19 vaccine. The table came from immunoSEQ multiplex PCR; TCRdb's copy has only in-frame clones and leaves some out. This sample has 130,000 to 150,000 clones, with 85% to 95% found just once. The sequences come from peripheral blood, collected after recovery from COVID-19. The receptors here all came from an adult who had recovered from COVID-19.

The V gene is TRBV21-1, the J gene TRBJ2-1. TRBV21-1 is tagged as a pseudogene. The CDR3 runs to 17 residues. The CDR3 bases are TGTGCCAGCAGCAAAAGGACCTGGGACCGTTCCTACAATGAGCAGTTCTTC. It yields the protein CASSKRTWDRSYNEQFF.

The V and J genes are TRBV28 and TRBJ2-3; 10 nucleotides line up with TRBD2. This CDR3 is built from 16 residues. Trimming cost V 6 bases and J 2 bases; bases outside gene matches: 8. The germline CDR1 and CDR2 sequences are MDHEN and SYDVKM. The CDR3 is CASSPEGLAVTDTQYF. The CDR3 DNA reads as TGTGCCAGCAGCCCGGAAGGACTAGCGGTCACAGATACGCAGTATTTT.

This rearrangement joins TRBV29-1 to TRBJ2-3; D uncertain. Trimming removed 0 bases at V and 2 bases at J, with 12 bases between. From germline, CDR1 is SQVTM and CDR2 ANQGSEA. There are 15 residues in the CDR3. In DNA form, the CDR3 reads TGCAGCGTTGAAGATCCAGGCGCCCCCACAGATACGCAGTATTTT. This codes for CSVEDPGAPTDTQYF.

The chain carries TRBV28 and TRBJ1-4, with D unresolved. The germline CDR1 and CDR2 sequences are MDHEN and SYDVKM. The CDR3 consists of 14 residues. Trimming stripped 4 bases from V and 6 bases from J, with 12 bases between. CDR3 sequence (DNA): TGTGCCAGCAGTTCAGCCCATACTTATGAAAAACTGTTTTTT. Encoded protein: CASSSAHTYEKLFF.

This rearrangement joins TRBV3-1 (or the pseudogene TRBV3-2) to TRBJ2-2; 12 nucleotides line up with TRBD1. CDR3 length: 20 residues. After removal of 1 base from V and 6 bases from J, the junction contained 15 bases not matched to a gene. Per the germline V gene, CDR1 is LGHDT and CDR2 is YNNKEL (reference sequence). The CDR3 region has the DNA TGTGCCAGCAGCCAAGCCCCTTTCCGGGACAGGGGGCGCGGTGCCGGGGAGCTGTTTTTT. Protein: CASSQAPFRDRGRGAGELFF.

The chain has TRBV5-4 and TRBJ1-4; tentative D call: TRBD1 (5 bases). The germline gives CDR1 SGHNT, CDR2 YYREEE (reference sequence). CDR3 length equals 12 residues. Trimming removed 4 bases at V and 8 bases at J, with 9 bases between. The CDR3 nucleotides read TGTGCCAGCAGCGCGGGGGGGGAAAAACTGTTTTTT. Encoded protein: CASSAGGEKLFF.

The chain carries TRBV11-1 and TRBJ1-3; D call uncertain. Between the trimmed V and J ends, which lost 3 bases and 0 bases, there was a span of 9 bases. CDR3 length: 15 amino acids. In germline, CDR1 is SGHAT, CDR2 FQDESV (reference sequence). CDR3 protein: CASSLGKSSGNTIYF. Written as DNA, the CDR3 is TGTGCCAGCAGCTTGGGAAAGAGCTCTGGAAACACCATATATTTT.

CDR3 in amino acids: CASSQSPGTGGYEQYF. The CDR3 DNA sequence: TGCGCCAGCAGTCAATCTCCCGGGACAGGGGGGTACGAGCAGTACTTC. The chain has TRBV23-1 and TRBJ2-7, with 11 bases aligning to TRBD1. TRBV23-1 is labeled an ORF, and its function is uncertain. This CDR3 contains 16 residues. V was pared by 0 bases and J by 4 bases, with 5 bases of the junction left unmatched.

This chain links TRBV29-1 with TRBJ2-6; perhaps TRBD2 as D (5 bases). Germline loops: CDR1 SQVTM, CDR2 ANQGSEA. V lost 3 bases and J lost 3, with 9 bases in between. The CDR3 spans 14 residues. The CDR3 DNA sequence: TGCAGCGTTGATTCCGGGGTTGGGGCCAACGTCCTGACTTTC. This translates into CSVDSGVGANVLTF.

This sequence joins TRBV18 and TRBJ2-1; 8 positions agree with TRBD1. The CDR3 has 16 amino acids. Unmatched junction bases numbered 9, after V lost 2 bases and J lost 6 bases. CDR1 and CDR2 from the germline V gene are KGHSH and LQKENI. CDR3 bases: TGTGCCAGCTCACCAGGATCAGGGGGCGTAATCAATGAGCAGTTCTTC. Protein sequence: CASSPGSGGVINEQFF. Based on the CDR3 plus reference TRBV18 and TRBJ2-1, the full variable domain is NAGVMQNPRHLVRRRGQEARLRCSPMKGHSHVYWYRQLPEEGLKFMVYLQKENIIDESGMPKERFSAEFPKEGPSILRIQQVVRGDSAAYFCASSPGSGGVINEQFFGPGTRLTVL.

The gene calls are TRBV11-2 and TRBJ2-7; D not resolved. The length of the CDR3 is 11 residues. V was shortened by 2 bases and J by 7 bases, with 6 bases between the two germline ends. CDR1 is SGHAT, CDR2 FQNNGV, per germline. CDR3 nucleotides: TGTGCCAGCAGCTTAAGTGGGGAGCAGTACTTC. Translation gives CASSLSGEQYF. The complete variable domain, with remaining parts taken from reference TRBV11-2 and TRBJ2-7, reads EAGVAQSPRYKIIEKRQSVAFWCNPISGHATLYWYQQILGQGPKLLIQFQNNGVVDDSQLPKDRFSAERLKGVDSTLKIQPAKLEDSAVYLCASSLSGEQYFGPGTRLTVT.

This CDR3 reads CASCLADMNTEAFF. For the CDR3, the DNA is TGTGCCAGCTGCCTCGCAGACATGAACACTGAAGCTTTCTTT. J is TRBJ1-1 and V is TRBV11-2; D call uncertain. Looked up from germline, CDR1 is SGHAT and CDR2 is FQNNGV. Trimming removed 8 bases at V and 0 bases at J, with 13 bases between. The CDR3 loop spans 14 amino acids.

The chain recombines TRBV6-5 with TRBJ1-1; D is ambiguous. The V gene lost 0 bases and the J gene lost 1 base, with 12 bases spanning the gap. The CDR3 covers 16 residues. Germline CDR1 reads MNHEY; CDR2 reads SVGAGI. The CDR3 protein is CASSYSSYGPNTEAFF. The CDR3 nucleotides read TGTGCCAGCAGTTACTCATCATATGGGCCGAACACTGAAGCTTTCTTT.

The chain joins TRBV3-1 (or the pseudogene TRBV3-2) to TRBJ2-1, with D perhaps matching TRBD2 (5 bases). The length of the CDR3 is 13 residues. Germline-derived CDR1 and CDR2 are LGHDT and YNNKEL (reference sequence). Between the trimmed V and J ends, which lost 7 bases and 4 bases, there was a span of 11 bases. CDR3 DNA sequence: TGTGCCAGCAAGGCCCCGGGGTACAATGAGCAGTTCTTC. Its translation is CASKAPGYNEQFF.

The chain has TRBV28 and TRBJ2-7; no firm D call. Between the trimmed V and J ends, which lost 3 bases and 0 bases, there was a span of 6 bases. Looked up from germline, CDR1 is MDHEN and CDR2 is SYDVKM. The CDR3 contains 13 residues. The CDR3 sequence: CASSFPSSYEQYF. CDR3 DNA: TGTGCCAGCAGTTTCCCCTCCTCCTACGAGCAGTACTTC.

The V and J genes are TRBV5-1 and TRBJ1-2; 8 nucleotides agree with TRBD1. Germline V gene lookup returns CDR1 SGHRS and CDR2 YFSETQ. The CDR3 contains 13 residues. Unmatched junction bases numbered 8, after V lost 0 bases and J lost 13 bases. The CDR3 is CASSLDGQGSCTF. CDR3 bases: TGCGCCAGCAGCTTGGATGGACAGGGAAGCTGCACCTTC.

The chain recombines TRBV30 with TRBJ2-5, with D possibly being TRBD1 (5 bases). V was trimmed by 0 bases and J by 2 bases, leaving 10 bases between them. This CDR3 has 14 amino acids. Per the germline V gene, CDR1 is GTSNPN and CDR2 is SVGIG (reference sequence). CDR3 DNA sequence: TGTGCCTGGAGTGTACGGCAGGGTCAAGAGACCCAGTACTTC. Its translation is CAWSVRQGQETQYF. Combining the CDR3 with reference TRBV30 and TRBJ2-5 gives the whole variable domain SQTIHQWPATLVQPVGSPLSLECTVEGTSNPNLYWYRQAAGRGLQLLFYSVGIGQISSEVPQNLSASRPQDRQFILSSKKLLLSDSGFYLCAWSVRQGQETQYFGPGTRLLVL.

This clone was recorded a few times. This chain links TRBV10-2 with TRBJ2-2; D gene unclear. Per germline, CDR1 WSHSY and CDR2 SAAADI. Trimming shortened V by 6 bases and J by 0 bases, and 8 bases separated the two germline ends. CDR3 length: 14 amino acids. CDR3 amino acids: CASRSQSNTGELFF. The CDR3 nucleotides are TGCGCCAGCAGAAGTCAGTCGAACACCGGGGAGCTGTTTTTT.

The rearrangement links TRBV28 to TRBJ2-4, with D perhaps TRBD1 (7 bases). V dropped 1 base and J dropped 2 bases, with 12 bases sitting between them. This CDR3 comprises 16 residues. The V gene's germline CDR1 is MDHEN and CDR2 SYDVKM. CDR3 nucleotide sequence: TGTGCCAGCAGTTTATCGACAGGGAGGACCAAAAACATTCAGTACTTC. Encoded protein: CASSLSTGRTKNIQYF.

This CDR3 reads CASSPGRSLEQYF. DNA for the CDR3: TGTGCCAGCAGTCCCGGACGGAGTCTGGAGCAGTACTTC. The chain has TRBV28 and TRBJ2-7; D not certain. The germline V gene encodes CDR1 MDHEN and CDR2 SYDVKM. The CDR3 loop spans 13 amino acids. Trimming took off 5 bases at V and 7 bases at J, with 15 bases between the two ends.

The chain employs TRBV27 and TRBJ2-7, with TRBD1 as a possible D gene (5 bases). The CDR3 sequence is 15 residues long. V was trimmed by 5 bases and J by 4 bases, leaving 18 bases between them. Per germline, CDR1 MNHEY and CDR2 SMNVEV (reference sequence). The CDR3 is CASSPRRSRGYEQYF. Written as DNA, the CDR3 is TGTGCCAGCAGTCCCAGACGAAGTAGGGGATACGAGCAGTACTTC.

The J gene is TRBJ1-1, the V gene TRBV29-1, with D tentatively TRBD1 (5 bases). V was trimmed by 6 bases and J by 2 bases, leaving 13 bases between them. The CDR3 loop spans 13 amino acids. Germline V gene lookup returns CDR1 SQVTM and CDR2 ANQGSEA. The CDR3 sequence: CSVGSTANTEAFF. The CDR3 nucleotides read TGCAGCGTGGGGTCGACAGCAAACACTGAAGCTTTCTTT.